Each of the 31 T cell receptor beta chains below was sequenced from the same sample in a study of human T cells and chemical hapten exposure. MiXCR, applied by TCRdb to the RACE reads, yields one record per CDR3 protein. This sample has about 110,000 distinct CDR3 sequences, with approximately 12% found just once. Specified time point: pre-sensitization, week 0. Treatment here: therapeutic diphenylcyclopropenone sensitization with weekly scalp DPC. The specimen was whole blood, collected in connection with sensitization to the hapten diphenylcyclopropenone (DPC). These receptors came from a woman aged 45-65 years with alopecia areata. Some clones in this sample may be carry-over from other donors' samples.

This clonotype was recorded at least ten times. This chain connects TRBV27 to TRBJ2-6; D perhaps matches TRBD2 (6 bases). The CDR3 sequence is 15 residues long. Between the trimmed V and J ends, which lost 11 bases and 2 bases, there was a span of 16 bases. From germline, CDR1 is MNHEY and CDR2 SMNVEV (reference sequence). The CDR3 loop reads CASAPGGAGANVLTF. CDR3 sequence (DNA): TGTGCCTCAGCCCCCGGAGGGGCTGGGGCCAACGTCCTGACTTTC.

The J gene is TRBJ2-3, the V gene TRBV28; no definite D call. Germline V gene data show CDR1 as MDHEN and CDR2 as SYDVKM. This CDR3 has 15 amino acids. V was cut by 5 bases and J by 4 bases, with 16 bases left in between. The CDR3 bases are TGTGCCAGCAGTCGGGTTCTAGGTTCCTCAGATACGCAGTATTTT. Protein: CASSRVLGSSDTQYF.

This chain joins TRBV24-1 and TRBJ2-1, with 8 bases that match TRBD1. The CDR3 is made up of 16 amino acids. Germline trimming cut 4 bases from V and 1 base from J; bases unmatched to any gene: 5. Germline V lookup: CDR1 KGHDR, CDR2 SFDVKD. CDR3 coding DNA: TGTGCCACCAGTGAGCAACAGGGGGTTTCCTACAATGAGCAGTTCTTC. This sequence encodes CATSEQQGVSYNEQFF.

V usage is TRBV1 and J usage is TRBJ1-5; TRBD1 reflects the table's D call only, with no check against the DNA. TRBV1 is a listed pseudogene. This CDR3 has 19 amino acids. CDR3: CTSSQVRPQKRGRNQPQHF. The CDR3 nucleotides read TGCACCAGCAGCCAAGTTCGCCCCCAGAAGAGGGGCCGAAATCAGCCCCAGCATTTT.

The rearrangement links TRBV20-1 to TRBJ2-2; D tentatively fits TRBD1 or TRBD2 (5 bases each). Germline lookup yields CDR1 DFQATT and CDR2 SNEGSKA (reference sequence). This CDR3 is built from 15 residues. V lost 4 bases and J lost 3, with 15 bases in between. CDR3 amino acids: CSATQIGADTGELFF. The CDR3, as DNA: TGCAGTGCTACCCAGATCGGGGCGGACACCGGGGAGCTGTTTTTT.

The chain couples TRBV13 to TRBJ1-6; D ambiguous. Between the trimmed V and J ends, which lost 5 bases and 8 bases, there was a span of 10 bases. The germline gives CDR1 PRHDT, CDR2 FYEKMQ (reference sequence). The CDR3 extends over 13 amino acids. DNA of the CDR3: TGTGCCAGCAGCCAGCCCGGGGATTCACCCCTCCACTTT. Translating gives CASSQPGDSPLHF.

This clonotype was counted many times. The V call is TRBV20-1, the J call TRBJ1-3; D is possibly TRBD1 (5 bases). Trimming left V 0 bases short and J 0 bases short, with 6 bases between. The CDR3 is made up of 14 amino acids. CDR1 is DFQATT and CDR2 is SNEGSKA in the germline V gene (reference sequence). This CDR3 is CSARETGSGNTIYF. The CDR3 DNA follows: TGCAGTGCTAGAGAAACAGGCTCTGGAAACACCATATATTTT.

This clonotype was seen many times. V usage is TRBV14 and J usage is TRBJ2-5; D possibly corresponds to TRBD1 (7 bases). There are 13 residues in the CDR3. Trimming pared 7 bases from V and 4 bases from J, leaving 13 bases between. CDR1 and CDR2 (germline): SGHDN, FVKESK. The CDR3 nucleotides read TGTGCCAGCACGAGACAGGGAGGAGAGACCCAGTACTTC. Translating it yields CASTRQGGETQYF. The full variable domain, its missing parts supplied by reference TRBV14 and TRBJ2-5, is EAGVTQFPSHSVIEKGQTVTLRCDPISGHDNLYWYRRVMGKEIKFLLHFVKESKQDESGMPNNRFLAERTGGTYSTLKVQPAELEDSGVYFCASTRQGGETQYFGPGTRLLVL.

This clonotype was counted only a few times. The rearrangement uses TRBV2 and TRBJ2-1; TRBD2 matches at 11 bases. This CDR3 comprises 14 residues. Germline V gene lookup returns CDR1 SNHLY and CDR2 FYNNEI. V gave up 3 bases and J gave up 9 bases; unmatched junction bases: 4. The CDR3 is CASSDSGRAFEQFF. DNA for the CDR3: TGTGCCAGCAGTGATAGCGGGAGGGCCTTTGAGCAGTTCTTC.

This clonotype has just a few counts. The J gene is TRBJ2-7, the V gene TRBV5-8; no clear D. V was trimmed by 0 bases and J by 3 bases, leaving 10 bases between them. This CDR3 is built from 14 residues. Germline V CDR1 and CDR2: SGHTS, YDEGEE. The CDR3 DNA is TGTGCCAGCAGCTTGGAAGCAGGCATCTACGAGCAGTACTTC. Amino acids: CASSLEAGIYEQYF.

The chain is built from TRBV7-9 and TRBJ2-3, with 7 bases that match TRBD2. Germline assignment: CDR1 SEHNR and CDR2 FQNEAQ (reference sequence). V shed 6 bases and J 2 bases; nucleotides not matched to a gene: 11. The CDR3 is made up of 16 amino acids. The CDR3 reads CASRSWTSGDTDTQYF. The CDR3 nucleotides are TGTGCCAGCAGATCATGGACTAGTGGGGACACAGATACGCAGTATTTT.

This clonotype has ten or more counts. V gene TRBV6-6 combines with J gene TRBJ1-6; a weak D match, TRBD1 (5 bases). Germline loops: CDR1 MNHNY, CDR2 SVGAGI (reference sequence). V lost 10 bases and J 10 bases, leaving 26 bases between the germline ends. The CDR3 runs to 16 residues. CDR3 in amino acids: CATTGAPGNGGSPLHF. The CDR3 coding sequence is TGTGCCACCACTGGTGCACCAGGGAACGGAGGCTCACCCCTCCACTTT.

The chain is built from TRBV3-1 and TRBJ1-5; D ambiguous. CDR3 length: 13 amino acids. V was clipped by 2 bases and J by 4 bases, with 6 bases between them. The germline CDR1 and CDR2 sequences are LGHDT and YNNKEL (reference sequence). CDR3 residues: CASSQTLNQPQHF. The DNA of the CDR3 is TGTGCCAGCAGCCAAACCTTGAATCAGCCCCAGCATTTT. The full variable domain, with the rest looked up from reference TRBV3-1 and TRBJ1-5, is DTAVSQTPKYLVTQMGNDKSIKCEQNLGHDTMYWYKQDSKKFLKIMFSYNNKELIINETVPNRFSPKSPDKAHLNLHINSLELGDSAVYFCASSQTLNQPQHFGDGTRLSIL.

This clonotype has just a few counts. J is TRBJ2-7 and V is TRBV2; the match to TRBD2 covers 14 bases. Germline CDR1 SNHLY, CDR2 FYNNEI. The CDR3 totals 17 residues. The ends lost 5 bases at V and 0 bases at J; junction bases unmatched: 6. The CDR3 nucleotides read TGTGCCAGCAGTCCCGGGACTAGCGGGGGTTACTCCTACGAGCAGTACTTC. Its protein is CASSPGTSGGYSYEQYF.

CDR3 bases: TGTGCCAGCAGCCAAGATCGACAGGGGTTTAGCTCCTACGAGCAGTACTTC. Its protein is CASSQDRQGFSSYEQYF. The chain carries TRBV3-1 and TRBJ2-7, with 8 bases aligning to TRBD1. Germline values: CDR1 LGHDT, CDR2 YNNKEL (reference sequence). V was clipped by 0 bases and J by 0 bases; unmatched bases: 7. The CDR3 loop spans 17 amino acids.

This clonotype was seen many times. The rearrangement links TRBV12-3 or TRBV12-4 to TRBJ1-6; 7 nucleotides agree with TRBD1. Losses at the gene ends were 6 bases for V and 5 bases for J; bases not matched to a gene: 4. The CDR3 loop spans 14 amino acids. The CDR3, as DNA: TGTGCCAGCAGGGAGGGGGCGGATAATTCACCCCTCCACTTT. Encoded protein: CASREGADNSPLHF.

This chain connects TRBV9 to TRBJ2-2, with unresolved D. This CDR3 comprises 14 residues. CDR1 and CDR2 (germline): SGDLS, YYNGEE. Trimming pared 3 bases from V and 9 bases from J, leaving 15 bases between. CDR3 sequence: CASSAAPPTRELFF. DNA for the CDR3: TGTGCCAGCAGCGCCGCCCCTCCCACGAGGGAGCTGTTTTTT.

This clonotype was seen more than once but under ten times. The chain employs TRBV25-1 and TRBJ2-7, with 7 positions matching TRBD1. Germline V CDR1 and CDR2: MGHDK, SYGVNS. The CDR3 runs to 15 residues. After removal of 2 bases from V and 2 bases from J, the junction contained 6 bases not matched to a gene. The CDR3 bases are TGTGCCAGCAGTGAACAGACAGGGATCGCCTACGAGCAGTACTTC. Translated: CASSEQTGIAYEQYF.

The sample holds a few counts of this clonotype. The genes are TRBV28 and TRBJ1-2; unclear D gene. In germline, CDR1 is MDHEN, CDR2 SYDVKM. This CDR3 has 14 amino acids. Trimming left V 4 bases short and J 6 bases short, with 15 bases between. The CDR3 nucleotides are TGTGCCAGCAGTTCTAATAGGGATTACGATGGCTACACCTTC. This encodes CASSSNRDYDGYTF.

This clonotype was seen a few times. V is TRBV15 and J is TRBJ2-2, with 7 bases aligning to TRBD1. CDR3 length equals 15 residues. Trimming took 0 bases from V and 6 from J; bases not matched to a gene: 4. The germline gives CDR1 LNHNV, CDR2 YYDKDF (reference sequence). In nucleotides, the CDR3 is TGTGCCACCAGCAGAGATGACAGGGCGCCCGGGGAGCTGTTTTTT. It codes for CATSRDDRAPGELFF.

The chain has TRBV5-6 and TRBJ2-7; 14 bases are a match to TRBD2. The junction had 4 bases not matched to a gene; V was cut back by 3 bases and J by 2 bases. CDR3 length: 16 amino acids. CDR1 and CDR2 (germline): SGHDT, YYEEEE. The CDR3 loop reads CASSYRTSGGPYEQYF. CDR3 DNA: TGTGCCAGCAGCTATCGGACTAGCGGGGGGCCCTACGAGCAGTACTTC.

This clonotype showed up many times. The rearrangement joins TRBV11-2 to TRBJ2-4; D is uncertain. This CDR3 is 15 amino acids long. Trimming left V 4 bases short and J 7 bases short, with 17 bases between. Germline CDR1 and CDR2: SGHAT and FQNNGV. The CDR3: CASSSGYKGRNIQYF. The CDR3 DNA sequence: TGTGCCAGCAGCTCCGGGTACAAAGGCCGGAACATTCAGTACTTC.

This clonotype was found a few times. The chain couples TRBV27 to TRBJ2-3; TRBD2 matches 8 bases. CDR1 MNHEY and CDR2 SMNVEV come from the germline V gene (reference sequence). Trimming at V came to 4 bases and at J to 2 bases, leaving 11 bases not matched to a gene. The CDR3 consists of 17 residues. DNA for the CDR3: TGTGCCAGCAGTTCCGCCCTGGGAGCGGGAGTCACAGATACGCAGTATTTT. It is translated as CASSSALGAGVTDTQYF.

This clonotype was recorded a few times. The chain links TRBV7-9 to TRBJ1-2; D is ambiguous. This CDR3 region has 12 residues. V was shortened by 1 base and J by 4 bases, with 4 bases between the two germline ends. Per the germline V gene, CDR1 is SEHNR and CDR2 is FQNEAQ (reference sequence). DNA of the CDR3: TGTGCCAGCAGCTTAGTATCCTATGGCTACACCTTC. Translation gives CASSLVSYGYTF.

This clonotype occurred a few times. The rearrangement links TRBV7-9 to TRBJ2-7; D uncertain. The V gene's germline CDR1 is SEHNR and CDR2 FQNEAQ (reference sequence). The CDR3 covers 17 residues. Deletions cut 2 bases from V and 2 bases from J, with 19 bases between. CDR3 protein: CASSLSEEAVQTYEQYF. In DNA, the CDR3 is TGTGCCAGCAGCTTAAGTGAAGAGGCCGTTCAGACCTACGAGCAGTACTTC. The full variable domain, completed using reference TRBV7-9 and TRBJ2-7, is DTGVSQNPRHKITKRGQNVTFRCDPISEHNRLYWYRQTLGQGPEFLTYFQNEAQLEKSRLLSDRFSAERPKGSFSTLEIQRTEQGDSAMYLCASSLSEEAVQTYEQYFGPGTRLTVT.

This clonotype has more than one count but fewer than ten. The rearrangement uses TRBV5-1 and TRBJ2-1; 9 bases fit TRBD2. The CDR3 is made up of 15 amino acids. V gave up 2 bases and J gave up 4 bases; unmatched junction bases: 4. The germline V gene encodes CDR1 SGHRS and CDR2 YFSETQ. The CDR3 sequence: CASSLAGGAYNEQFF. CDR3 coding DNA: TGCGCCAGCAGCTTAGCGGGAGGAGCGTACAATGAGCAGTTCTTC. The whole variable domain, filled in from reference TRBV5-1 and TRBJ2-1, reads KAGVTQTPRYLIKTRGQQVTLSCSPISGHRSVSWYQQTPGQGLQFLFEYFSETQRNKGNFPGRFSGRQFSNSRSEMNVSTLELGDSALYLCASSLAGGAYNEQFFGPGTRLTVL.

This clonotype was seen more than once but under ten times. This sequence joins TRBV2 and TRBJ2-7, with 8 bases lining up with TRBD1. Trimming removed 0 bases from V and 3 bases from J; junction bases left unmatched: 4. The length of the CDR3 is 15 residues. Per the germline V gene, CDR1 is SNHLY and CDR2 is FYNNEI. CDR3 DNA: TGTGCCAGCAGTGAAGCGGGGACAGGCGTCTACGAGCAGTACTTC. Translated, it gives CASSEAGTGVYEQYF. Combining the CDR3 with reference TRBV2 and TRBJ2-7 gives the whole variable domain EPEVTQTPSHQVTQMGQEVILRCVPISNHLYFYWYRQILGQKVEFLVSFYNNEISEKSEIFDDQFSVERPDGSNFTLKIRSTKLEDSAMYFCASSEAGTGVYEQYFGPGTRLTVT.

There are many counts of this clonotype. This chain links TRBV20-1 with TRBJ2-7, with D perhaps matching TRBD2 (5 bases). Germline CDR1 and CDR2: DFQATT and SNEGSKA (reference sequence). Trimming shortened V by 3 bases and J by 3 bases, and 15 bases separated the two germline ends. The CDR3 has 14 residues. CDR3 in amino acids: CSASRLSGGYEQYF. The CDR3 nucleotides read TGCAGTGCTAGCCGACTGTCCGGAGGCTACGAGCAGTACTTC.

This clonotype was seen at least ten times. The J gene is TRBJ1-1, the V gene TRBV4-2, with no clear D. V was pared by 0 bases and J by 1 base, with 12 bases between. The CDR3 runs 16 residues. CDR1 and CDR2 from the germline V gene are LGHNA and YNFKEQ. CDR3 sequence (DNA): TGTGCCAGCAGCCAAGAAACAGTTTATTCGAACACTGAAGCTTTCTTT. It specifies CASSQETVYSNTEAFF.

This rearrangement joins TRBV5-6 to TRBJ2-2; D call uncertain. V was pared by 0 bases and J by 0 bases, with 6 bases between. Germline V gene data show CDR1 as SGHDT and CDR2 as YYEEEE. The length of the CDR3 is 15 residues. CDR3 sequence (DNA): TGTGCCAGCAGCTTGGACAGACCGAACACCGGGGAGCTGTTTTTT. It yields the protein CASSLDRPNTGELFF.

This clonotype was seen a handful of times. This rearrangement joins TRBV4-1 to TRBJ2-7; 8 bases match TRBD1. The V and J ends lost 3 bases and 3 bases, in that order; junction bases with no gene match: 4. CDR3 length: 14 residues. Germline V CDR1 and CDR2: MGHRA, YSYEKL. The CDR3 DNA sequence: TGCGCCAGCAGCCATCGGACAGGGTACTACGAGCAGTACTTC. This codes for CASSHRTGYYEQYF.